The 28 T cell receptor beta chains listed next were all sequenced from one sample in a study of OX40 agonist ivuxolimab in advanced cancers. Assay: immunoSEQ multiplex PCR; the TCRdb copy retains only in-frame clones and omits some. The sample holds about 70,000 clones, 85% to 95% seen once. The sequences come from CD4+ or CD8+ T cells sorted from blood, collected in a trial of the OX40 agonist ivuxolimab. These receptors were collected from an adult with an advanced solid tumor such as melanoma, head and neck, liver or kidney cancer.

This chain uses TRBV4-1 with TRBJ1-4; 12 bases are shared with TRBD1. V shed 1 base, J shed 10 bases, and the junction held 10 bases outside the gene matches. The CDR3 length is 17 residues. CDR1 and CDR2 (germline): MGHRA, YSYEKL. The CDR3 sequence is CASSQGPGQGAAAKLFF. The DNA for the CDR3 is TGCGCCAGCAGCCAAGGTCCGGGACAGGGGGCGGCGGCAAAACTGTTTTTT.

The V and J genes are TRBV5-1 and TRBJ2-1; D remains unclear. The CDR3 loop spans 12 amino acids. V dropped 2 bases and J dropped 5 bases, with 5 bases sitting between them. CDR1 is SGHRS, CDR2 YFSETQ, per germline. CDR3 loop: CASSFQHNEQFF. In nucleotides, the CDR3 is TGCGCCAGCAGCTTCCAGCACAATGAGCAGTTCTTC.

This clone was counted once. The gene calls are TRBV6-6 and TRBJ2-5, with D perhaps TRBD1 (6 bases). Per germline, CDR1 MNHNY and CDR2 SVGAGI (reference sequence). The CDR3 spans 15 residues. The V and J ends lost 2 bases and 0 bases respectively, with 10 bases between them. The CDR3 protein is CASSYGQGYQETQYF. In DNA form, the CDR3 reads TGTGCCAGCAGTTACGGGCAGGGGTACCAAGAGACCCAGTACTTC.

The V call is TRBV5-1, the J call TRBJ1-2, with 8 bases lining up with TRBD1. The CDR3 contains 15 residues. V was clipped by 3 bases and J by 3 bases; unmatched bases: 7. Germline CDR1 is SGHRS and CDR2 is YFSETQ. For the CDR3, the DNA is TGCGCCAGCAGCTCGGGACAGGCGAGACACTATGGCTACACCTTC. This sequence encodes CASSSGQARHYGYTF.

This chain joins TRBV12-5 and TRBJ1-1, with D perhaps matching TRBD1 (6 bases). The CDR3 length is 14 residues. V lost 6 bases and J 0 bases, leaving 11 bases between the germline ends. Germline-derived CDR1 and CDR2 are LGHNT and FRNRAP. The CDR3: CASGPGQLNTEAFF. The CDR3 DNA reads TGTGCTAGTGGCCCCGGACAGTTGAACACTGAAGCTTTCTTT.

CDR3 sequence reads: CASSFSGNTIYF. DNA of the CDR3: TGTGCCAGCAGCTTTTCTGGAAACACCATATATTTT. The chain carries TRBV11-2 and TRBJ1-3; D not certain. Between the trimmed V and J ends, which lost 3 bases and 1 base, there was a span of 1 base. The CDR3 covers 12 residues. Germline-derived CDR1 and CDR2 are SGHAT and FQNNGV.

This clone has a single count. J is TRBJ1-4 and V is TRBV4-3; TRBD1 might be the D (5 bases). CDR1 is LGHNA, CDR2 YSLEER, per germline. The CDR3 contains 15 residues. Trimming took 4 bases from V and 6 from J, leaving 15 bases between them. The CDR3 spells CASSRQWLADEKLFF. CDR3 sequence (DNA): TGCGCCAGCAGCCGACAGTGGTTGGCAGATGAAAAACTGTTTTTT.

The V and J genes are TRBV15 and TRBJ1-1, with a possible D match to TRBD1 (5 bases). The V and J ends lost 3 bases and 1 base respectively, with 6 bases between them. The germline V gene has CDR1 LNHNV and CDR2 YYDKDF (reference sequence). CDR3 length: 13 residues. CDR3 sequence (DNA): TGTGCCACCAGCAGGACAGAGAACACTGAAGCTTTCTTT. Its protein product is CATSRTENTEAFF.

This rearrangement joins TRBV5-1 to TRBJ1-2; D ambiguous. Trimming took off 4 bases at V and 3 bases at J, with 13 bases between the two ends. Germline V CDR1 and CDR2: SGHRS, YFSETQ. The CDR3 runs to 14 residues. The CDR3 sequence: CASSPERAHYGYTF. The CDR3 nucleotides read TGCGCCAGCAGCCCGGAGAGGGCCCACTATGGCTACACCTTC.

This chain connects TRBV7-6 to TRBJ2-7; TRBD1 matches at 7 bases. V trimming: 5 bases; J trimming: 2 bases; junction bases outside the gene matches: 3. Germline CDR1 and CDR2: SGHVS and FNYEAQ. The CDR3 runs 13 residues. As DNA, the CDR3 is TGTGCCAGCAGCCCGGACAGGCCCTACGAGCAGTACTTC. Protein product: CASSPDRPYEQYF.

The chain joins TRBV29-1 to TRBJ2-1; TRBD2 matches 10 bases. This CDR3 has 13 amino acids. In germline, CDR1 is SQVTM, CDR2 ANQGSEA. With 8 bases clipped from V and 9 bases from J, the junction kept 10 bases outside the gene matches. This chain's CDR3 is CSTSSGSLFEQFF. CDR3 DNA: TGCAGCACCTCTAGCGGGAGTTTGTTTGAGCAGTTCTTC.

The chain links TRBV4-1 to TRBJ2-1; 12 nucleotides match TRBD2. The CDR3 is 15 residues long. With 1 base clipped from V and 7 bases from J, the junction kept 2 bases outside the gene matches. Germline loops: CDR1 MGHRA, CDR2 YSYEKL. CDR3 in DNA: TGCGCCAGCAGCCAAGCTAGCGGGGGGGGTAATGAGCAGTTCTTC. This sequence encodes CASSQASGGGNEQFF.

This clone was observed a handful of times. This rearrangement joins TRBV5-4 to TRBJ2-7; D is ambiguous. V lost 7 bases and J 3 bases, leaving 14 bases between the germline ends. The CDR3 covers 13 residues. Germline V CDR1 and CDR2: SGHNT, YYREEE (reference sequence). The CDR3 DNA follows: TGTGCCAGCCCAGAGGTCCCAAGCTACGAGCAGTACTTC. Protein sequence: CASPEVPSYEQYF.

The chain uses TRBV7-9 and TRBJ2-7, with 8 bases identical to TRBD1. With 10 bases clipped from V and 0 bases from J, the junction kept 14 bases outside the gene matches. This CDR3 has 16 amino acids. Germline V gene sequence: CDR1 SEHNR, CDR2 FQNEAQ (reference sequence). The CDR3 protein is CATSTGRQGRSYEQYF. Here the CDR3 DNA reads TGTGCCACCTCGACCGGAAGACAGGGGCGCTCCTACGAGCAGTACTTC.

The gene calls are TRBV9 and TRBJ2-3, with 8 bases lining up with TRBD2. The germline V gene has CDR1 SGDLS and CDR2 YYNGEE. The V gene end was trimmed by 3 bases and the J gene end by 4 bases; junction bases not matched to a gene: 10. The CDR3 totals 16 residues. The DNA of the CDR3 is TGTGCCAGCAGCGCCGCCGGGACTAGGGTAGCAGATACGCAGTATTTT. Translated, it gives CASSAAGTRVADTQYF. Based on the CDR3 plus reference TRBV9 and TRBJ2-3, the full variable domain is DSGVTQTPKHLITATGQRVTLRCSPRSGDLSVYWYQQSLDQGLQFLIQYYNGEERAKGNILERFSAQQFPDLHSELNLSSLELGDSALYFCASSAAGTRVADTQYFGPGTRLTVL.

The genes are TRBV7-2 and TRBJ1-5, with D possibly matching TRBD1 (6 bases). Germline assignment: CDR1 SGHTA and CDR2 FQGNSA. Trimming shortened V by 1 base and J by 5 bases, and 12 bases separated the two germline ends. This CDR3 is built from 15 residues. The CDR3 nucleotides read TGTGCCAGCAGCTTAGAGTACAGGGCCTATCAGCCCCAGCATTTT. It is translated as CASSLEYRAYQPQHF. The full variable domain, in which reference TRBV7-2 and TRBJ1-5 provide the parts outside the CDR3, is GAGVSQSPSNKVTEKGKDVELRCDPISGHTALYWYRQSLGQGLEFLIYFQGNSAPDKSGLPSDRFSAERTGGSVSTLTIQRTQQEDSAVYLCASSLEYRAYQPQHFGDGTRLSIL.

In this sample, this clone turned up once. The CDR3 is CASSLTVNTEAFF. The CDR3 DNA is TGCGCCAGCAGCTTGACAGTGAACACTGAAGCTTTCTTT. The genes are TRBV5-1 and TRBJ1-1; D unclear. The V gene's germline CDR1 is SGHRS and CDR2 YFSETQ. The germline V and J ends were trimmed by 1 base and 0 bases, with 4 bases remaining between them. The CDR3 length is 13 residues.

The genes are TRBV10-3 and TRBJ2-5; D gene ambiguous. Per germline, CDR1 ENHRY and CDR2 SYGVKD. The CDR3 length is 14 residues. Deletions cut 0 bases from V and 1 base from J, with 6 bases between. CDR3 region: CAISESALQETQYF. The DNA of the CDR3 is TGTGCCATCAGTGAGTCGGCCCTCCAAGAGACCCAGTACTTC.

The chain couples TRBV5-4 to TRBJ1-5; D is perhaps TRBD1 (6 bases). CDR1 and CDR2 (germline): SGHNT, YYREEE (reference sequence). The CDR3 totals 14 residues. Trimming removed 3 bases at V and 2 bases at J, with 9 bases between. CDR3 nucleotides: TGTGCCAGCAGCTCCCGGACAGGCAATCAGCCCCAGCATTTT. Amino acids: CASSSRTGNQPQHF.

The sample holds one count of this clone. V and J are TRBV10-3 and TRBJ2-5; D possibly matches TRBD1 or TRBD2 (5 bases each). The V gene lost 0 bases and the J gene lost 1 base, with 12 bases spanning the gap. This CDR3 is built from 16 residues. Germline V gene sequence: CDR1 ENHRY, CDR2 SYGVKD. The CDR3 region is CAISESRGTAQETQYF. The CDR3 DNA follows: TGTGCCATCAGTGAGTCGAGAGGGACGGCCCAAGAGACCCAGTACTTC.

The chain recombines TRBV6-5 with TRBJ1-2, with D uncertain. CDR3 length: 14 residues. V lost 2 bases and J 6 bases, leaving 13 bases between the germline ends. CDR1 and CDR2 from the germline V gene are MNHEY and SVGAGI. The CDR3 nucleotides read TGTGCCAGCAGTTACCGAGCCGGGATGGATGGCTACACCTTC. Translated: CASSYRAGMDGYTF.

The J gene is TRBJ2-5, the V gene TRBV20-1; D remains ambiguous. V dropped 6 bases and J dropped 5 bases, with 10 bases sitting between them. The CDR3 has 11 residues. Looked up from germline, CDR1 is DFQATT and CDR2 is SNEGSKA (reference sequence). The CDR3 sequence: CSALHGETQYF. The DNA for the CDR3 is TGCAGTGCACTACACGGGGAGACCCAGTACTTC.

The chain joins TRBV5-1 to TRBJ2-3, with D perhaps being TRBD1 or TRBD2 (5 bases each). Germline-derived CDR1 and CDR2 are SGHRS and YFSETQ. V shed 0 bases and J shed 0 bases, with 14 bases lying between them. The CDR3 runs 17 residues. CDR3 loop: CASSLGEGTVSTDTQYF. The DNA for the CDR3 is TGCGCCAGCAGCTTGGGCGAGGGGACGGTGAGCACAGATACGCAGTATTTT.

The chain uses TRBV5-1 and TRBJ2-5, with TRBD1 as a possible D gene (5 bases). In germline, CDR1 is SGHRS, CDR2 YFSETQ. The V and J ends lost 5 bases and 2 bases respectively, with 13 bases between them. The CDR3 totals 14 residues. The CDR3 sequence: CASSPGHLQETQYF. The DNA for the CDR3 is TGCGCCAGCAGTCCTGGACACCTTCAAGAGACCCAGTACTTC.

The V call is TRBV5-1, the J call TRBJ2-3, with D perhaps given as TRBD1 or TRBD2 (6 bases each). Germline-derived CDR1 and CDR2 are SGHRS and YFSETQ. The CDR3 consists of 16 residues. V shed 4 bases and J shed 0 bases, with 15 bases lying between them. The CDR3 is CASSPGLGASTDTQYF. In DNA, the CDR3 is TGCGCCAGCAGCCCGGGACTGGGGGCTAGCACAGATACGCAGTATTTT.

The V gene is TRBV7-6, the J gene TRBJ2-2; 7 nucleotides line up with TRBD2. The germline V gene encodes CDR1 SGHVS and CDR2 FNYEAQ. CDR3 length: 13 amino acids. V shed 4 bases and J 7 bases; nucleotides not matched to a gene: 3. This CDR3 reads CASSWGGVGELFF. For the CDR3, the DNA is TGTGCCAGCAGCTGGGGAGGGGTCGGGGAGCTGTTTTTT.

The rearrangement links TRBV28 to TRBJ1-2; possibly TRBD1 for D (5 bases). The germline CDR1 and CDR2 sequences are MDHEN and SYDVKM. The CDR3 runs to 14 residues. Trimming left V 5 bases short and J 1 base short, with 11 bases between. CDR3 DNA sequence: TGTGCCAGCAGTCGTGTGGGGGGTAACTATGGCTACACCTTC. This gives the protein CASSRVGGNYGYTF.

The V and J genes are TRBV28 and TRBJ1-4, with a tentative D call TRBD1 (6 bases). The CDR3 contains 17 residues. V shed 5 bases and J shed 3 bases, with 19 bases lying between them. Germline values: CDR1 MDHEN, CDR2 SYDVKM. CDR3 sequence: CASSPRGGAQANEKLFF. The CDR3 coding sequence is TGTGCCAGCAGTCCAAGGGGGGGTGCCCAGGCTAATGAAAAACTGTTTTTT.